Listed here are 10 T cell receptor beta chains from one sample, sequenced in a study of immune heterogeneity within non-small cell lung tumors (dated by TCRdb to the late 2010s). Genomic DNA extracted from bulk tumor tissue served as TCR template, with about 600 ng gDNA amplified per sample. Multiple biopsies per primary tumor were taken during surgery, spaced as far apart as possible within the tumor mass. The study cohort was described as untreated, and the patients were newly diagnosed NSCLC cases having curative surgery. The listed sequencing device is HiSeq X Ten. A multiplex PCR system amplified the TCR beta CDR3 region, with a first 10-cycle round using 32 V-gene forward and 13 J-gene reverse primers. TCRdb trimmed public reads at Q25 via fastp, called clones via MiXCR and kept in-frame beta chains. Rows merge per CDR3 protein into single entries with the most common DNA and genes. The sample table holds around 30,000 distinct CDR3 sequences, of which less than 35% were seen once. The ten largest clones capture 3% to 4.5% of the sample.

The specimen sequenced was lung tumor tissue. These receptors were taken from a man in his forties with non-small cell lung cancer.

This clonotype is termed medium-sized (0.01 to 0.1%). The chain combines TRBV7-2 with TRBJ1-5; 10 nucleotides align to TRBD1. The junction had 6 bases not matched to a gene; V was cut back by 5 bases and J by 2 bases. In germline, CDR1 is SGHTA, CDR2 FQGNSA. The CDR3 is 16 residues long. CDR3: CASSVAGTGGNQPQHF. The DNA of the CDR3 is TGTGCCAGCAGCGTGGCCGGGACAGGGGGCAATCAGCCCCAGCATTTT. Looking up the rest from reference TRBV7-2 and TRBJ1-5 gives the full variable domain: GAGVSQSPSNKVTEKGKDVELRCDPISGHTALYWYRQSLGQGLEFLIYFQGNSAPDKSGLPSDRFSAERTGGSVSTLTIQRTQQEDSAVYLCASSVAGTGGNQPQHFGDGTRLSIL.

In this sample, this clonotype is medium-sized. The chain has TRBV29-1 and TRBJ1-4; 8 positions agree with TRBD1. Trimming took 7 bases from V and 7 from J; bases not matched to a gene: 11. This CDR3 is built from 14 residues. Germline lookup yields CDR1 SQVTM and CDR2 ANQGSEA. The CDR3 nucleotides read TGCAGCGGTGCGACAGGGGCCCGTAGTGAAAAACTGTTTTTT. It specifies CSGATGARSEKLFF.

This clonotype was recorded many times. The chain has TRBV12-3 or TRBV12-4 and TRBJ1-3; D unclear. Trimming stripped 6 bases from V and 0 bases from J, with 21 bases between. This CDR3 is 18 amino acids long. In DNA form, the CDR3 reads TGTGCCAGCAGGGGTGGACGCCTACGCAGCCTCTCTGGAAACACCATATATTTT. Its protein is CASRGGRLRSLSGNTIYF.

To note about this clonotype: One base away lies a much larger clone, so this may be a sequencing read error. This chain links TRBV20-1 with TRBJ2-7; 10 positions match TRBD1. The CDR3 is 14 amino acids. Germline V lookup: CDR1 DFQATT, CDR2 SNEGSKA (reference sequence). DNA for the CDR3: TGCAGTGCTAGACAGGACAGGGGGTCAGGGGAGCGGTACTTC. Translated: CSARQDRGSGERYF.

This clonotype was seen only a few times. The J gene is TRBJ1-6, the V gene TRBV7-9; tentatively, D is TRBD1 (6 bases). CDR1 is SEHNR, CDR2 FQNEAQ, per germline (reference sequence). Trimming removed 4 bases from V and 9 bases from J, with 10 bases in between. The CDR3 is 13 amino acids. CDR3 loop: CASSSDSLSPLHF. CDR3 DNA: TGTGCCAGCAGCTCGGACAGTCTTTCACCCCTCCACTTT.

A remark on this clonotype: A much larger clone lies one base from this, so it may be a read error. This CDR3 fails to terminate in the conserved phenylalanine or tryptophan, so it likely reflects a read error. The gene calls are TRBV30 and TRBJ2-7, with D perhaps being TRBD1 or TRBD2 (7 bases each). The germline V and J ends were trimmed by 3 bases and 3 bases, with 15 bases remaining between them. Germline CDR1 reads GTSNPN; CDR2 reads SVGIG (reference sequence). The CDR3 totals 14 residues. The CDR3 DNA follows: TGTGCCTGGAGGCCCAGGGGGGGGTACTACGAGCAGTACTTG. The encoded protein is CAWRPRGGYYEQYL.

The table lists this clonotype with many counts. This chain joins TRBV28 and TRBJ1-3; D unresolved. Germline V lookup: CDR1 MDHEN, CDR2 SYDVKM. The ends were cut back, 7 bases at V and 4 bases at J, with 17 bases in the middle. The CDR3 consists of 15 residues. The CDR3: CASIPTSRSGNTIYF. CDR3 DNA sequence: TGTGCCAGCATCCCCACCAGCAGGTCGGGAAACACCATATATTTT.

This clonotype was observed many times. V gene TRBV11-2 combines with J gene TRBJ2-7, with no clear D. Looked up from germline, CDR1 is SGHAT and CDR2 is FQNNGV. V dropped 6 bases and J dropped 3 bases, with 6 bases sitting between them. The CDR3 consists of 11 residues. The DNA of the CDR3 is TGTGCCAGCAGTATTAGCTACGAGCAGTACTTC. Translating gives CASSISYEQYF.

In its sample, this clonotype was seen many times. DNA for the CDR3: TGTGCCAGCAGCAACCCAGGGGGCAGCGGCAGATCACCCCTCCACTTT. Translation gives CASSNPGGSGRSPLHF. The chain is built from TRBV9 and TRBJ1-6; 8 nucleotides align to TRBD1. V lost 4 bases to trimming and J lost 10 bases; unmatched junction nucleotides: 13. Germline V gives CDR1 SGDLS, CDR2 YYNGEE. The CDR3 extends over 16 amino acids.

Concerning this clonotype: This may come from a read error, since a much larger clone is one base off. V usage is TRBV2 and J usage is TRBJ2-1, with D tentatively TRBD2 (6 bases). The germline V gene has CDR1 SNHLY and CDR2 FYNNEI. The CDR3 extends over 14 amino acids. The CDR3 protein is CSSKGGTSFGEQFF. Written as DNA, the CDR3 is TGTTCCAGCAAAGGCGGGACGTCCTTTGGAGAGCAGTTCTTC.